The text below deals with one T cell receptor beta chain. Generated by immunoSEQ multiplex PCR, the TCRdb table keeps only in-frame clones and is missing some. The sample lists about 290,000 clones; 85% to 90% were seen once. Per germline, CDR1 LGHDT and CDR2 YNNKEL (reference sequence). The CDR3 is made up of 14 amino acids. With 4 bases removed from V and 7 bases from J, the gap between germline ends came to 13 bases. This sample was taken from a study of blood T cell repertoires in COVID-19. What was sequenced was peripheral blood. The J gene is TRBJ2-2, the V gene TRBV3-1 (or the pseudogene TRBV3-2), with D possibly being TRBD2 (6 bases). The receptor comes from a man aged 35 to 55 with acute or convalescent COVID-19. The CDR3 DNA reads as TGTGCCAGCAGCCTACTAGGGACTTTCGGGGAGCTGTTTTTT. Its translation: CASSLLGTFGELFF.